This T cell receptor (beta chain) was captured by sequencing in a study of T cells after yellow fever vaccination. Study-wide findings and caveats: Some clonotypes were seen in both the CD4 and the CD8 compartments. These made up a small share and likely arose from convergent recombination.

MiXCR, applied by TCRdb to the 5' RACE reads, yields one record per CDR3 protein. Altogether approximately 250,000 distinct CDR3 sequences are present, roughly 5.2% being singletons, with the ten largest covering around 3.5%. This CDR3 comprises 14 residues. The V gene's germline CDR1 is SGHTA and CDR2 FQGNSA. V trimming: 2 bases; J trimming: 6 bases; junction bases outside the gene matches: 5. As to this clonotype: The antigen remains unidentified.

The TCR sequence derives from a young man who received the YFV17D yellow fever vaccine. The chain links TRBV7-2 to TRBJ1-2; 8 nucleotides match TRBD1. The starting material was CD4+ T cells sorted from PBMCs, obtained on the day of the yellow fever booster vaccination. CDR3 DNA: TGTGCCAGCAGCTTACGCAGGGGGCACGATGGCTACACCTTC. Translating it yields CASSLRRGHDGYTF.